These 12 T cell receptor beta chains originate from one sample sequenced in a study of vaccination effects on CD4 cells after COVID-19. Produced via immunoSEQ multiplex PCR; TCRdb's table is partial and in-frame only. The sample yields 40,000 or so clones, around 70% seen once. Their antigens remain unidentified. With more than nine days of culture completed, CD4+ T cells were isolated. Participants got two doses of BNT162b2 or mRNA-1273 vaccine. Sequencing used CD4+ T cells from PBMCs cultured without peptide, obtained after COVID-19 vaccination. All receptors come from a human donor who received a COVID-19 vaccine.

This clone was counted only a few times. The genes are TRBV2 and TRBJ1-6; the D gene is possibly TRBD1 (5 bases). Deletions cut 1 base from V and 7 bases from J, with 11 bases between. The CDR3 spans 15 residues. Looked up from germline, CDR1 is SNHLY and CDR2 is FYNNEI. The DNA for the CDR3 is TGTGCCAGCAGTGAAGTCAGGGCCTGGAATTCACCCCTCCACTTT. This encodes CASSEVRAWNSPLHF.

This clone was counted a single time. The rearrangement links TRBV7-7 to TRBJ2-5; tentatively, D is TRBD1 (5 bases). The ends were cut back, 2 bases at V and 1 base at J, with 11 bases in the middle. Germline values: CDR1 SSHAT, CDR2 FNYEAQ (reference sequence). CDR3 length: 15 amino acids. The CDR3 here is CASSLLGVTQETQYF. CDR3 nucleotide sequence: TGTGCCAGCAGCTTATTAGGGGTAACCCAAGAGACCCAGTACTTC.

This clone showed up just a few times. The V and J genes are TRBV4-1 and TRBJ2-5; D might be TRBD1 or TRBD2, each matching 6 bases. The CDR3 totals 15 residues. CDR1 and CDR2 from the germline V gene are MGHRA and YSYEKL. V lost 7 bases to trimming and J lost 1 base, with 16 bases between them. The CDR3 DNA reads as TGCGCCAGCAAACAGACGGGGGCCTCCCAAGAGACCCAGTACTTC. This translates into CASKQTGASQETQYF.

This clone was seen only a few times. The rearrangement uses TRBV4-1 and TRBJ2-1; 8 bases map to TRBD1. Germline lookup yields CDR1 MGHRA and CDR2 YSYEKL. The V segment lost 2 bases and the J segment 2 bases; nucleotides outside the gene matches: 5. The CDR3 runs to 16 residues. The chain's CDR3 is CASSQPQGATYNEQFF. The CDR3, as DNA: TGCGCCAGCAGCCAACCTCAGGGGGCCACCTACAATGAGCAGTTCTTC.

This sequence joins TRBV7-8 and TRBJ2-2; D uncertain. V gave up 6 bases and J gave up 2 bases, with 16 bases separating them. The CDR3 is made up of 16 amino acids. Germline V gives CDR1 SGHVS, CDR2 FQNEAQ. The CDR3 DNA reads TGTGCCAGCAGGAAATGGCTTGGCGGTAACACCGGGGAGCTGTTTTTT. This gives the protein CASRKWLGGNTGELFF.

DNA of the CDR3: TGCGCCAGCAGCTTATACCGGGACAGACAAGACGAGCAGTACTTC. Its translation: CASSLYRDRQDEQYF. V is TRBV5-1 and J is TRBJ2-7; TRBD1 agrees at 7 bases. This CDR3 contains 15 residues. In germline, CDR1 is SGHRS, CDR2 YFSETQ. Germline trimming cut 2 bases from V and 5 bases from J; bases unmatched to any gene: 10.

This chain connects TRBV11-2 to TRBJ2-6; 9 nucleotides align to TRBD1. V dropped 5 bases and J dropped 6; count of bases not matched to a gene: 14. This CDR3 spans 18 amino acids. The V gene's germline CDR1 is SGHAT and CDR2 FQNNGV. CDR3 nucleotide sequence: TGTGCCAGCAGCCACCACAGGGGGCGCGTTGGTCAGGCCAACGTCCTGACTTTC. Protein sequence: CASSHHRGRVGQANVLTF.

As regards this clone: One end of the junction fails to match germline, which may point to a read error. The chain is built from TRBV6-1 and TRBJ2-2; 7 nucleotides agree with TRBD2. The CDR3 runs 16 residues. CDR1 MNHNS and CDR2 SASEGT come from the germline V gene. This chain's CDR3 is CASSKASGGYTGELFF. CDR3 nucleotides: TGTGCCAGCAGTAAAGCTAGCGGAGGGTACACCGGGGAGCTGTTTTTT.

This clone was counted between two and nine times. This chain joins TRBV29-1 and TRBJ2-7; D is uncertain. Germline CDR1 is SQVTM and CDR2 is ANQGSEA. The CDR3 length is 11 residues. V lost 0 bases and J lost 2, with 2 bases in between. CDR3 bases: TGCAGCGTTGAAGATCCCTACGAGCAGTACTTC. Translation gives CSVEDPYEQYF.

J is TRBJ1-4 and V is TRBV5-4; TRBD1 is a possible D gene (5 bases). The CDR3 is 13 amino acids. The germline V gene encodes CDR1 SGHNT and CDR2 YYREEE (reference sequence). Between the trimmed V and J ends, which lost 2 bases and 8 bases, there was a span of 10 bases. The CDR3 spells CASSFWGREKLFF. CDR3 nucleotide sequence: TGTGCCAGCAGCTTCTGGGGGAGGGAAAAACTGTTTTTT.

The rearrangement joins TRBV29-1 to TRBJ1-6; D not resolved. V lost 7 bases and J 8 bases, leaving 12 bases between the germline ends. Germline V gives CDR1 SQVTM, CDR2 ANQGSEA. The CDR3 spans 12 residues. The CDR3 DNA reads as TGCAGCGCCAAAAAGCAGGATTCACCCCTCCACTTT. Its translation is CSAKKQDSPLHF.

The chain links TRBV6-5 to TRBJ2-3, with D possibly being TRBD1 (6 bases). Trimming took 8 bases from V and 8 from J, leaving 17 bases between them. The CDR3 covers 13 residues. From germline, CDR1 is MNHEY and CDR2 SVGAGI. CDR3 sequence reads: CASQGYGSVTQYF. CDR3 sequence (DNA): TGTGCCAGCCAGGGGTATGGTTCAGTTACGCAGTATTTT.